The T cell receptor (beta chain) under discussion was sequenced for a study of PD-1 blockade in classical Hodgkin lymphoma. Study-wide context: With a 2-week interval, patients received intravenous nivolumab at 3 mg/kg. Whole-study results and caveats: Exclusion was applied to patients who started nivolumab under 1 year after ASCT.

The CDR3 contains 12 residues. The V end lost 2 bases, the J end lost 12 bases, and 10 bases lay between the germline ends. Germline V gives CDR1 SGHAT, CDR2 FQNNGV. Every patient relapsed after autologous stem cell transplantation, and brentuximab vedotin exposure varied. When best responses were assessed, they were complete response, partial response or progressive disease. The table came from immunoSEQ multiplex PCR; TCRdb's copy has only in-frame clones and leaves some out. The table shows roughly 20,000 clones, with 70% to 85% occurring only once. This clone was observed a single time. Its specificity is not known.

This TCR was sampled from a human donor with classical Hodgkin lymphoma. V gene TRBV11-2 combines with J gene TRBJ1-4; D remains unclear. Sequencing was performed on peripheral blood mononuclear cells (PBMCs), taken at baseline. The CDR3, as DNA: TGTGCCAGCAGCTTAAATAGTGCAGAACTGTTTTTT. It encodes CASSLNSAELFF.